This T cell receptor (beta chain) stems from a study of memory CD4+ T cells and cytomegalovirus serostatus. Study-wide findings and caveats: About two fifths of the roughly 150 known CMV-associated TCRbeta sequences appeared in CD4+ memory.

Libraries were prepared by immunoSEQ multiplex PCR; TCRdb keeps only in-frame clonotypes and omits some of them. The sample contains fewer than 35,000 clones, about 75% of which appear only once. The germline V gene has CDR1 MRHNA and CDR2 SNTAGT. The V end lost 4 bases, the J end lost 1 base, and 6 bases lay between the germline ends. This CDR3 contains 13 residues. The sort gate was single viable CD3+CD4+CD8-CD45RO+ cells for memory CD4+ T cells. For this clone: Its antigen is not identified.

This receptor was obtained from an adult in good health and CMV-seronegative. The source material was memory CD4+ T cells from blood. The rearrangement uses TRBV6-4 and TRBJ2-3; D unclear. CDR3 sequence: CASSGSGTDTQYF. The CDR3 nucleotides read TGTGCCAGCAGTGGAAGCGGCACAGATACGCAGTATTTT.